This T cell receptor beta chain comes out of a study of blood T cells in healthy people across ages. A second PCR, run for roughly 7 to 11 cycles, used a sample-barcoded 5' primer plus a J-beta primer mix. Each cDNA molecule received a tag from a template-switch adaptor that had 12 random nucleotides. TCRdb analysed the 5' RACE reads with MiXCR anew, one entry per CDR3 protein. This sample has about 2 million distinct CDR3 sequences, with less than 50% found just once. The CDR3 has 14 amino acids. CDR1 and CDR2 from the germline V gene are DFQATT and SNEGSKA (reference sequence). The V gene lost 5 bases and the J gene lost 5 bases, with 13 bases spanning the gap.

The TCR sequence derives from a woman in her thirties or forties in good health. The chain employs TRBV20-1 and TRBJ1-6; D is undetermined. Sequencing was carried out using blood. This chain's CDR3 is CSAPRPDDNSPLHF. The CDR3 DNA reads TGCAGTGCTCCCAGGCCTGATGATAATTCACCCCTCCACTTT.